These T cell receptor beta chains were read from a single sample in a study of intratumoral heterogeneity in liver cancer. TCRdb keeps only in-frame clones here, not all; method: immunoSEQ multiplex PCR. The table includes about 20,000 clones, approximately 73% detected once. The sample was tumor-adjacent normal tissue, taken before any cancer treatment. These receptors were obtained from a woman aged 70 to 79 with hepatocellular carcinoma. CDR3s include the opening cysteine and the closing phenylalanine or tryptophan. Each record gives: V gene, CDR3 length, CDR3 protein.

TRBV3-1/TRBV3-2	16	CASSPRGSAYQETQYF
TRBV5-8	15	CASSLGGAGNQPQHF
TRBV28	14	CASSRTGGSETQYF
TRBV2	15	CASRNPSGSFYEQYF
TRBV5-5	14	CASSIGTGTYEQYF
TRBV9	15	CASSELAGTYNEQFF
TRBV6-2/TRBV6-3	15	CASSYTSGVSYEQYF
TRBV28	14	CASSLGRASTEAFF
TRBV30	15	CAWSGTGGLNTEAFF
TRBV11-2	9	CASAKEQYF
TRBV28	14	CASSLTRAPYEQYF
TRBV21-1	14	CASRPSGAVNEQFF
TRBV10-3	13	CAISGQVNQPQHF
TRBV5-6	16	CASSLALAGPFYEQYF
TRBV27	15	CASSYIYGGNQPQHF
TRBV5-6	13	CASSHPYLETQYF
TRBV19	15	CASSSTGGGNQPQHF
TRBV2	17	CASRGTGRGRDTYEQYF
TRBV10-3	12	CAISEWTDTQYF
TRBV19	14	CASSRGGDPYEQYF
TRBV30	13	CAWSSPKPRGYTF
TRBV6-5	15	CASRGQGLINTEAFF
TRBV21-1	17	CASSKHRGRNSNQPQHF
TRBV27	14	CASSPQGVGTEAFF
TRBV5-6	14	CASCPTGASYEQYF
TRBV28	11	CASSPGDTQYF
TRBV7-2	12	CASSPDQETQYF
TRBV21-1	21	CASSNSFPDRLEDRENTEAFF
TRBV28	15	CASSFLVGGSQPQHF
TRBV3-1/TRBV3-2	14	CASSQDFRNNEQFF
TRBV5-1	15	CASSPAGRGSQPQHF
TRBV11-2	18	CASSLRAGGSKNTDTQYF
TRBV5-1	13	CASSLLRQTEAFF
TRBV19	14	CASSFWDRGFGYTF
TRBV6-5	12	CASTSRASRQFF
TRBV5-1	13	CASSLEREETQYF
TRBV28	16	CASSFGGAGERYEQYF
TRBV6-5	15	CASSMGGLSSYEQYF
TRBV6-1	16	CASSAGPGQGSEKLFF
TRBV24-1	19	CATSDPTAGGAGAYNEQFF
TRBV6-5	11	CASKKNTEAFF
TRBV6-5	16	CASSSSGRGSTDTQYF
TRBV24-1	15	CATSAPGQGSYEQFF
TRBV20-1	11	CSARDGYEQYF
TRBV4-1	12	CASSQAGYEQYF
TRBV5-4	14	CASSPLPNMYEQYF
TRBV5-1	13	CASSADLNQPQHF
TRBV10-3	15	CAISEPTSGGETQYF
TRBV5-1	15	CASSDSFATNEKLFF
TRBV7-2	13	CASSSAPTRGYTF
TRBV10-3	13	CAISEPPFTEAFF
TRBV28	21	CASSLIWLMGTSGRDTDTQYF